This is a list of T cell receptor beta chains from one sample in a study of human T cells and chemical hapten exposure. One entry per CDR3 protein, called by TCRdb with MiXCR from the 5' RACE reads. This table has 130,000 or so distinct CDR3 sequences, 4.1% appearing once. These receptors were collected from a female donor in good health. CDR3s include the opening cysteine and the closing phenylalanine or tryptophan. The D gene is left open where the match is weak. Clone size is stated in some rows and not others, as once, few, many or a class when expanded.

J	D	V	size	CDR3	DNA
TRBJ1-5	-	TRBV6-2/TRBV6-3	many	CASLHRLNQPQHF	TGTGCCAGCCTACACAGATTAAACCAGCCCCAGCATTTT
TRBJ1-4	-	TRBV5-1	many	CASTFAGSGKLFF	TGCGCCAGCACCTTCGCTGGGTCCGGAAAACTGTTTTTT
TRBJ2-7	-	TRBV10-3	-	CAISDRASGLNEQYF	TGTGCCATCAGTGATCGGGCATCGGGTCTGAACGAGCAGTACTTC
TRBJ1-4	TRBD1	TRBV4-2	many	CASSQPPGQTFYSTNEKLFF	TGTGCCAGCAGCCAACCCCCGGGACAGACTTTTTATTCAACTAATGAAAAACTGTTTTTT
TRBJ1-1	-	TRBV29-1	-	CSVEDPKSLEAFF	TGCAGCGTTGAAGATCCTAAATCCCTTGAAGCTTTCTTT
TRBJ1-2	-	TRBV15	many	CATSSGPNYGYTF	TGTGCCACCAGCAGCGGACCCAATTATGGCTACACCTTC
TRBJ1-5	-	TRBV28	many	CASSLKALYLHF	TGTGCCAGCAGTTTGAAGGCCCTTTACCTGCATTTT
TRBJ1-4	-	TRBV7-2	many	CASSSSLMNVLFF	TGTGCCAGCAGCTCCTCCCTAATGAATGTACTGTTTTTT
TRBJ2-3	TRBD2	TRBV6-6	many	CASSYSSSGASTDTQYF	TGTGCCAGCAGTTACTCGTCTAGCGGGGCTTCCACAGATACGCAGTATTTT
TRBJ2-3	-	TRBV10-3	-	CATAGEQADTQYF	TGTGCCACCGCCGGCGAGCAGGCAGATACGCAGTATTTT
TRBJ2-7	TRBD1	TRBV20-1	many	CSASMNRGGLNEQYF	TGCAGTGCTTCCATGAACAGGGGTGGGTTGAACGAGCAGTACTTC
TRBJ1-6	TRBD1	TRBV7-9	-	CASSPRQGYTNSPLHF	TGTGCCAGCAGCCCCCGACAGGGTTATACGAATTCACCCCTCCACTTT
TRBJ2-3	TRBD2	TRBV6-5	many	CASSLRTSGGTDTQYF	TGTGCCAGCAGTCTCCGGACTAGCGGCGGCACAGATACGCAGTATTTT
TRBJ1-2	TRBD1	TRBV5-1	few	CASSPRGRGQLGYTF	TGCGCCAGCAGCCCCCGCGGCAGGGGGCAACTAGGCTACACCTTC
TRBJ2-1	TRBD1	TRBV20-1	few	CSARDTGGSYNEQFF	TGCAGTGCTAGAGATACAGGGGGGTCCTACAATGAGCAGTTCTTC
TRBJ2-7	-	TRBV27	many	CASSQLPGHEQYF	TGTGCCAGCAGCCAACTTCCGGGGCACGAGCAGTACTTC
TRBJ2-3	TRBD1	TRBV2	many	CASDQGAEDTQYF	TGTGCCAGCGATCAGGGGGCAGAAGATACGCAGTATTTT
TRBJ2-2	-	TRBV5-1	-	CASSSRSTASNTGELFF	TGCGCCAGCAGCTCCCGATCGACCGCATCGAACACCGGGGAGCTGTTTTTT
TRBJ2-3	-	TRBV5-4	many	CASSTGLYTDTQYF	TGTGCCAGCAGCACGGGACTTTACACAGATACGCAGTATTTT
TRBJ1-1	-	TRBV3-1	many	CASSQESGSDTEAFF	TGTGCCAGCAGCCAAGAATCCGGGAGCGACACTGAAGCTTTCTTT
TRBJ1-2	-	TRBV9	-	CASSESSGANYGYTF	TGTGCCAGCAGCGAATCATCAGGGGCCAACTATGGCTACACCTTC
TRBJ2-7	TRBD2	TRBV20-1	many	CSASRSGGAPYEQYF	TGCAGTGCTAGTCGTAGCGGGGGGGCCCCCTACGAGCAGTACTTC
TRBJ1-1	-	TRBV15	many	CATSRAGSGKEAFF	TGTGCCACCAGCAGAGCTGGGTCAGGCAAAGAAGCTTTCTTT
TRBJ2-5	-	TRBV5-4	many	CASSPIGLQQETQYF	TGTGCCAGCAGCCCCATCGGGCTACAACAAGAGACCCAGTACTTC
TRBJ1-1	-	TRBV12-3/TRBV12-4	many	CASRRRAEAFF	TGTGCCAGCAGGCGAAGGGCTGAAGCTTTCTTT
TRBJ2-3	TRBD1	TRBV2	many	CASSEREAGGKDTQYF	TGTGCCAGCAGTGAAAGGGAGGCAGGGGGCAAGGATACGCAGTATTTT
TRBJ2-5	TRBD1	TRBV7-2	many	CASSRTGQLQETQYF	TGTGCCAGCAGCCGGACGGGACAGCTCCAAGAGACCCAGTACTTC
TRBJ1-1	-	TRBV20-1	-	CSARDTQLGAKAFF	TGCAGTGCTAGAGATACCCAATTGGGGGCCAAAGCTTTCTTT
TRBJ1-1	-	TRBV29-1	many	CSVEPAMNTEAFF	TGCAGCGTTGAACCAGCCATGAACACTGAAGCTTTCTTT